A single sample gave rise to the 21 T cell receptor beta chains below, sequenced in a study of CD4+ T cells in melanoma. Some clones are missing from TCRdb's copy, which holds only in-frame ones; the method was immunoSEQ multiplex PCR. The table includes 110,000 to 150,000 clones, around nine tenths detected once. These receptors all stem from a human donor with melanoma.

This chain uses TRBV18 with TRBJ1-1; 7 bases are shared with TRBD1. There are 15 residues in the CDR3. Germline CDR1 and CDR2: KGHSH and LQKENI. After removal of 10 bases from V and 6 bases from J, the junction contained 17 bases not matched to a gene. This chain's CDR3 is CATVTGPDRTAEAFF. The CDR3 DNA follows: TGTGCCACCGTCACGGGCCCGGACAGGACCGCTGAAGCTTTCTTT.

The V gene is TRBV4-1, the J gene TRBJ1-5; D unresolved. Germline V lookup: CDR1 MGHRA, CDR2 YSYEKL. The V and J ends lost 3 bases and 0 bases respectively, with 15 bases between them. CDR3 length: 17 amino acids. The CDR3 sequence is CASSQVLSSHSNQPQHF. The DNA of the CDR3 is TGCGCCAGCAGCCAGGTACTTTCTTCCCATAGCAATCAGCCCCAGCATTTT.

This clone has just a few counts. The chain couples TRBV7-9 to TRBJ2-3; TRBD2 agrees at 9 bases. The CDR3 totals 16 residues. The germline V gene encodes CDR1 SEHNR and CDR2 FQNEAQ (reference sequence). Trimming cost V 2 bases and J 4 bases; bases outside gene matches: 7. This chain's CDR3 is CASSLIASGVSDTQYF. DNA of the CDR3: TGTGCCAGCAGCTTAATAGCTAGCGGGGTGTCAGATACGCAGTATTTT.

The CDR3: CASSIRPGDTDTQYF. The CDR3 nucleotides are TGTGCCAGCAGCATCCGGCCGGGGGACACAGATACGCAGTATTTT. The chain is built from TRBV4-2 and TRBJ2-3; D might be TRBD2 (6 bases). Germline assignment: CDR1 LGHNA and CDR2 YNFKEQ. This CDR3 comprises 15 residues. Trimming took off 5 bases at V and 2 bases at J, with 14 bases between the two ends.

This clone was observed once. CDR3 region: CATSRDRSPGGSDEQFF. CDR3 DNA sequence: TGTGCCACCAGCAGAGATCGATCCCCTGGGGGGTCGGATGAGCAGTTCTTC. This rearrangement joins TRBV15 to TRBJ2-1, with D tentatively TRBD2 (6 bases). The V end lost 0 bases, the J end lost 8 bases, and 20 bases lay between the germline ends. There are 17 residues in the CDR3. CDR1 LNHNV and CDR2 YYDKDF come from the germline V gene (reference sequence).

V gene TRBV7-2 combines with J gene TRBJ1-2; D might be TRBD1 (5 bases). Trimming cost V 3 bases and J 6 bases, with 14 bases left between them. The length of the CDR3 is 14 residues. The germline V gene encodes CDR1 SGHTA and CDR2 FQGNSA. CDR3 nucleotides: TGTGCCAGCAGCTTGTGGGGGAACGACCATGGCTACACCTTC. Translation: CASSLWGNDHGYTF. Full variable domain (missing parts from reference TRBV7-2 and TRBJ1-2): GAGVSQSPSNKVTEKGKDVELRCDPISGHTALYWYRQSLGQGLEFLIYFQGNSAPDKSGLPSDRFSAERTGGSVSTLTIQRTQQEDSAVYLCASSLWGNDHGYTFGSGTRLTVV.

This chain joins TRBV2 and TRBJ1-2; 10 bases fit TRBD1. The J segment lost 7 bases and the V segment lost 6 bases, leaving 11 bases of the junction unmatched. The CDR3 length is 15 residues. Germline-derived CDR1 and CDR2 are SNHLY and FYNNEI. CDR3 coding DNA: TGTGCCAGCAGCCGGGCCGGGACAGGGGTATCTGGCTACACCTTC. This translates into CASSRAGTGVSGYTF.

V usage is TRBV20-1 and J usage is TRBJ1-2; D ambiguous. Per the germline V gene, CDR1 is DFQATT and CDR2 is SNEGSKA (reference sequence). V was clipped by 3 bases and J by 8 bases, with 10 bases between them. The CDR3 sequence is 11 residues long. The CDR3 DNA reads TGCAGTGCTAGTCCGGGGAACGGCTACACCTTC. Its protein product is CSASPGNGYTF.

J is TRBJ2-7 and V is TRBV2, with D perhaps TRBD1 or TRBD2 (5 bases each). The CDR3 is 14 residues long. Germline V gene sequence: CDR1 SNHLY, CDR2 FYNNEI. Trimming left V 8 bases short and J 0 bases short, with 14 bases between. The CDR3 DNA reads TGTGCCAGCTCGAGGGGCACGAGCTCCTACGAGCAGTACTTC. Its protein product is CASSRGTSSYEQYF.

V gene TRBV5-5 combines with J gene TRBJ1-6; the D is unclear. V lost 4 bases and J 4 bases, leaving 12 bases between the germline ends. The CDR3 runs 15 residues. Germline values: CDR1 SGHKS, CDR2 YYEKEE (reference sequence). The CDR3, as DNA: TGTGCCAGCAGCCCATCGACAAGGTATAATTCACCCCTCCACTTT. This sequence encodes CASSPSTRYNSPLHF.

CDR3 protein: CASSVLTSYAETQYF. The CDR3 DNA follows: TGTGCCAGCAGCGTATTAACTAGCTACGCAGAGACCCAGTACTTC. The genes are TRBV7-2 and TRBJ2-5; possibly TRBD2 for D (6 bases). This CDR3 is built from 15 residues. Germline-derived CDR1 and CDR2 are SGHTA and FQGNSA. Trimming cost V 5 bases and J 4 bases, with 17 bases left between them.

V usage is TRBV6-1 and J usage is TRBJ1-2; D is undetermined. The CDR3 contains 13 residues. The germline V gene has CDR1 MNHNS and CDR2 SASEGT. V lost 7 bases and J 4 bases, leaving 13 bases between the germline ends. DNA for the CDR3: TGTGCCAGCACCTCGACAATCACCTATGGCTACACCTTC. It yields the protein CASTSTITYGYTF.

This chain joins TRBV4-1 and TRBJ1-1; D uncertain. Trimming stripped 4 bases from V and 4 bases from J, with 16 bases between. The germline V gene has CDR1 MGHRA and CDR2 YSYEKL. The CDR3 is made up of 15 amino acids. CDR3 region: CASSLRRAGSTEAFF. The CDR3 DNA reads TGCGCCAGCAGCCTAAGAAGGGCAGGAAGCACTGAAGCTTTCTTT.

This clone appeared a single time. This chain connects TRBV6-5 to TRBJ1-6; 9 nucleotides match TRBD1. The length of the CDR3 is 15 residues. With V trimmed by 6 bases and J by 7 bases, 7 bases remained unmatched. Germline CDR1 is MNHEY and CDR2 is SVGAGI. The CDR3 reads CASRSPTGGNSPLHF. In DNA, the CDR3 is TGTGCCAGCAGGAGCCCGACAGGGGGAAATTCACCCCTCCACTTT.

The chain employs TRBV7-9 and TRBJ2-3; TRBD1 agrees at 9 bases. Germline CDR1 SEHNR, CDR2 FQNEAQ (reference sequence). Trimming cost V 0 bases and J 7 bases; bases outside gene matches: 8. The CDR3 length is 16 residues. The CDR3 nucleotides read TGTGCCAGCAGCTTAGCCGACAGGGGGTATCGGAATACGCAGTATTTT. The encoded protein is CASSLADRGYRNTQYF.

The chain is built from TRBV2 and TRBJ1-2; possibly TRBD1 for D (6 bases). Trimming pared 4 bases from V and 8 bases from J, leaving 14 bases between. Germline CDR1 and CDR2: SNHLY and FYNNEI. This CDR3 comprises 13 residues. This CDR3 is CASSAQGMGGYTF. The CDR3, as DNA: TGTGCCAGCAGTGCACAGGGCATGGGAGGCTACACCTTC.

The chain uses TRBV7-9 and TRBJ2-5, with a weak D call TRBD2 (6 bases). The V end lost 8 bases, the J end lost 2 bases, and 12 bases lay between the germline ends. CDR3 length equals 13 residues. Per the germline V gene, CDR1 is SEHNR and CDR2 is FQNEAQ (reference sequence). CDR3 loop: CASGGKGQETQYF. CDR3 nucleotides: TGTGCCAGCGGGGGGAAAGGACAAGAGACCCAGTACTTC. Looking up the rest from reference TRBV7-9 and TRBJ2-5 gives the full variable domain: DTGVSQNPRHKITKRGQNVTFRCDPISEHNRLYWYRQTLGQGPEFLTYFQNEAQLEKSRLLSDRFSAERPKGSFSTLEIQRTEQGDSAMYLCASGGKGQETQYFGPGTRLLVL.

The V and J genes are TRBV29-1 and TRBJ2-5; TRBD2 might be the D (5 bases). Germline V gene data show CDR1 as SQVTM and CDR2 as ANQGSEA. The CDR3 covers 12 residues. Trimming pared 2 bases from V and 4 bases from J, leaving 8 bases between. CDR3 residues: CSVESGRETQYF. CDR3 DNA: TGCAGCGTTGAATCGGGGAGAGAGACCCAGTACTTC.

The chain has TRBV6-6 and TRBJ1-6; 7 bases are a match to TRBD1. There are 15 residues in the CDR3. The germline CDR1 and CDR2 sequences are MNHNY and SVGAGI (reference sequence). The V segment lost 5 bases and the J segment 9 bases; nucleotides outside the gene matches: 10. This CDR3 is CASSAGTASRSPLHF. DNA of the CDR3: TGTGCCAGCAGTGCCGGGACAGCCTCGCGTTCACCCCTCCACTTT.

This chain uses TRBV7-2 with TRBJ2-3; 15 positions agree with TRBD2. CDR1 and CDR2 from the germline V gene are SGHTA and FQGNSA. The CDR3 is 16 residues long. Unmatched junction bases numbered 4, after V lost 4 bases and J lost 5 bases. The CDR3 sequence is CASSSPGLAGGDTQYF. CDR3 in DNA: TGTGCCAGCAGCTCCCCGGGACTAGCGGGGGGAGATACGCAGTATTTT. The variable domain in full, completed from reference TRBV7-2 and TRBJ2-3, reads GAGVSQSPSNKVTEKGKDVELRCDPISGHTALYWYRQSLGQGLEFLIYFQGNSAPDKSGLPSDRFSAERTGGSVSTLTIQRTQQEDSAVYLCASSSPGLAGGDTQYFGPGTRLTVL.

CDR3 sequence reads: CASSHLKGQRNSPLHF. CDR3 nucleotide sequence: TGCGCCAGCAGCCACCTTAAGGGACAGCGTAATTCACCCCTCCACTTT. This chain uses TRBV4-1 with TRBJ1-6; 7 positions agree with TRBD1. CDR1 is MGHRA, CDR2 YSYEKL, per germline. Trimming removed 3 bases from V and 6 bases from J; junction bases left unmatched: 8. This CDR3 comprises 16 residues.